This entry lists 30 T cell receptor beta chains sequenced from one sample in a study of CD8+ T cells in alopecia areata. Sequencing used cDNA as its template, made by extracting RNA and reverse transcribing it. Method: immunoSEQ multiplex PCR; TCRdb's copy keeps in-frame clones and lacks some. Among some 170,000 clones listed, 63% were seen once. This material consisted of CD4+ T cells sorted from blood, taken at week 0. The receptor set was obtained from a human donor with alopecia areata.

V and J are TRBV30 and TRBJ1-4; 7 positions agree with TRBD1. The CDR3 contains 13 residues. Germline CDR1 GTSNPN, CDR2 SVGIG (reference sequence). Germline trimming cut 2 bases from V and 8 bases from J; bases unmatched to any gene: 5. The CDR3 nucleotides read TGTGCCTGGAGTCCCCAGGGGGGAGAAAAACTGTTTTTT. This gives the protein CAWSPQGGEKLFF.

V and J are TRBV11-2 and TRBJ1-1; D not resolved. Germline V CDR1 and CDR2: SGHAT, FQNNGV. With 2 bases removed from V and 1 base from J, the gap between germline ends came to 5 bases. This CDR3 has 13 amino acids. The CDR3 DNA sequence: TGTGCCAGCAGCTTAAACGAGAACACTGAAGCTTTCTTT. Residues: CASSLNENTEAFF.

As DNA, the CDR3 is TGCAGTGCTAGAGAGTACAATGAGCAGTTCTTC. It is translated as CSAREYNEQFF. The chain recombines TRBV20-1 with TRBJ2-1, with no clear D. Trimming stripped 0 bases from V and 4 bases from J, with 1 base between. Germline-derived CDR1 and CDR2 are DFQATT and SNEGSKA (reference sequence). The CDR3 sequence is 11 residues long.

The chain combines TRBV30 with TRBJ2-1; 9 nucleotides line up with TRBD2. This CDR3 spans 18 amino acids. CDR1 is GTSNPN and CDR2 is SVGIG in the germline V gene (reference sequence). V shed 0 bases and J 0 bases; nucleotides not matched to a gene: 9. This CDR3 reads CAWSVAGGPLSSYNEQFF. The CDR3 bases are TGTGCCTGGAGTGTAGCGGGGGGCCCACTAAGCTCCTACAATGAGCAGTTCTTC.

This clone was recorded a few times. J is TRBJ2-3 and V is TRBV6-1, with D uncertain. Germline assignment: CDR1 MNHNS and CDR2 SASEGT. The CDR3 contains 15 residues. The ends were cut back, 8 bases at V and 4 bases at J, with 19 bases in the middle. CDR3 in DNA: TGTGCCAGCCTCGGGTACAGCGTTTTCCCAGATACGCAGTATTTT. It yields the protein CASLGYSVFPDTQYF.

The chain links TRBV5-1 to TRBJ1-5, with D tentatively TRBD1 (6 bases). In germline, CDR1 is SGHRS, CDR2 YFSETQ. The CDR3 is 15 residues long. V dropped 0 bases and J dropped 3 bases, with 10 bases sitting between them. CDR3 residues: CASSLEDSVNQPQHF. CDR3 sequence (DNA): TGCGCCAGCAGCTTGGAGGACAGCGTCAATCAGCCCCAGCATTTT. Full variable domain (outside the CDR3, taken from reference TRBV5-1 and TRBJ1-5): KAGVTQTPRYLIKTRGQQVTLSCSPISGHRSVSWYQQTPGQGLQFLFEYFSETQRNKGNFPGRFSGRQFSNSRSEMNVSTLELGDSALYLCASSLEDSVNQPQHFGDGTRLSIL.

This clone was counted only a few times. In DNA, the CDR3 is TGCGCCAGCAGCGCAGAGGGACGCACGTGGTCCGGAGATACGCAGTATTTT. Amino acids: CASSAEGRTWSGDTQYF. J is TRBJ2-3 and V is TRBV5-1, with D possibly being TRBD1 or TRBD2 (5 bases each). The CDR3 is made up of 17 amino acids. Germline CDR1 is SGHRS and CDR2 is YFSETQ. The V end was cut by 4 bases, the J end by 5 bases, with 23 bases between.

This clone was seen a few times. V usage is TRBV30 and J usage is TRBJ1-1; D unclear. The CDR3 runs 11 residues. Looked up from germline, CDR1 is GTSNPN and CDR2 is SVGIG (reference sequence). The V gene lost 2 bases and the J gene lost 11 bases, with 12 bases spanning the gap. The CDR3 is CAWSRQVEAFF. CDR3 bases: TGTGCCTGGAGTCGTCAGGTAGAGGCTTTCTTT. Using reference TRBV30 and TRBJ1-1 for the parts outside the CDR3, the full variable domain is SQTIHQWPATLVQPVGSPLSLECTVEGTSNPNLYWYRQAAGRGLQLLFYSVGIGQISSEVPQNLSASRPQDRQFILSSKKLLLSDSGFYLCAWSRQVEAFFGQGTRLTVV.

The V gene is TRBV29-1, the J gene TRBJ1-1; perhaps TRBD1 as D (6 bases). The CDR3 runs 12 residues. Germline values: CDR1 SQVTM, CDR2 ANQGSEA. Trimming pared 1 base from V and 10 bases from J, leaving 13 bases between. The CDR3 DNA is TGCAGCGTTGAAGCTGTAGGGGGTTTAGCTTTCTTT. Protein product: CSVEAVGGLAFF. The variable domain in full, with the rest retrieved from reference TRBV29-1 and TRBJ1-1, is SAVISQKPSRDICQRGTSLTIQCQVDSQVTMMFWYRQQPGQSLTLIATANQGSEATYESGFVIDKFPISRPNLTFSTLTVSNMSPEDSSIYLCSVEAVGGLAFFGQGTRLTVV.

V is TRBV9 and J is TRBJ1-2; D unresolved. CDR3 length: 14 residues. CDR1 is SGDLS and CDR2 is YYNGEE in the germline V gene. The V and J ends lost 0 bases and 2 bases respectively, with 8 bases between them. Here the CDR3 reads CASSVGTGNYGYTF. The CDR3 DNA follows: TGTGCCAGCAGCGTAGGGACGGGAAACTATGGCTACACCTTC. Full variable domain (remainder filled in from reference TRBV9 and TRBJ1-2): DSGVTQTPKHLITATGQRVTLRCSPRSGDLSVYWYQQSLDQGLQFLIQYYNGEERAKGNILERFSAQQFPDLHSELNLSSLELGDSALYFCASSVGTGNYGYTFGSGTRLTVV.

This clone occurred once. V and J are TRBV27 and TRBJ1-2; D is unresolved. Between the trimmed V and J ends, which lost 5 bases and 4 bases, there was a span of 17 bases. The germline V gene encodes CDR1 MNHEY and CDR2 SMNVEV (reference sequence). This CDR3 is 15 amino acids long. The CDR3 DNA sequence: TGTGCCAGCAGTCCCCAGGAGGAGAGAGTCTATGGCTACACCTTC. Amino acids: CASSPQEERVYGYTF.

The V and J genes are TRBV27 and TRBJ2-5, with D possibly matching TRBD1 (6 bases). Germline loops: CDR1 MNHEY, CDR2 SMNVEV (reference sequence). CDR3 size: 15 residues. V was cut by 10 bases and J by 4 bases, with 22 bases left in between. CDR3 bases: TGTGCCACCGCCCGATCGGACAGCCTCCCAGAGACCCAGTACTTC. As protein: CATARSDSLPETQYF.

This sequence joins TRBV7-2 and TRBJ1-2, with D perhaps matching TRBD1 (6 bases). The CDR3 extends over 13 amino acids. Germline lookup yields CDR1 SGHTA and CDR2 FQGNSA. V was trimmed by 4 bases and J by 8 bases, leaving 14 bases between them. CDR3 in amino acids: CASSSTGALGYTF. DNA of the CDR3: TGTGCCAGCAGCTCGACAGGCGCGTTGGGCTACACCTTC.

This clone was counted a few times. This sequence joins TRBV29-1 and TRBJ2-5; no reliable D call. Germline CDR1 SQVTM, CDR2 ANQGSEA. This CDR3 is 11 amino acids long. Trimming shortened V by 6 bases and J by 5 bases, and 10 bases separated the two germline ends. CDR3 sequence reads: CSVGPDETQYF. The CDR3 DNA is TGCAGCGTCGGCCCTGACGAGACCCAGTACTTC.

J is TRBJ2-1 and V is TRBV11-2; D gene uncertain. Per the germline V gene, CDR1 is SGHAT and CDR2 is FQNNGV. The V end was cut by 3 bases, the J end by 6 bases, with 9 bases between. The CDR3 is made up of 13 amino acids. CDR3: CASSLATPNEQFF. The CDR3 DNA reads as TGTGCCAGCAGCTTGGCTACCCCCAATGAGCAGTTCTTC. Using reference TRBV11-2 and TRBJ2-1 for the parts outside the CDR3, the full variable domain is EAGVAQSPRYKIIEKRQSVAFWCNPISGHATLYWYQQILGQGPKLLIQFQNNGVVDDSQLPKDRFSAERLKGVDSTLKIQPAKLEDSAVYLCASSLATPNEQFFGPGTRLTVL.

The CDR3, as DNA: TGTGCTAGTGGCCCGGCGGGATCACCCCTCCACTTT. Its protein product is CASGPAGSPLHF. The chain links TRBV12-5 to TRBJ1-6, with D unclear. The V and J ends lost 6 bases and 10 bases respectively, with 10 bases between them. Germline V gene data show CDR1 as LGHNT and CDR2 as FRNRAP. The CDR3 consists of 12 residues.

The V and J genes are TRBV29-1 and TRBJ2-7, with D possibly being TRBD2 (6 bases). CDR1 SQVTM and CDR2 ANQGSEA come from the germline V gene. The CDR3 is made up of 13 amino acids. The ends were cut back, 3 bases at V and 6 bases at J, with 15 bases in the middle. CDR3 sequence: CSVDRPPGGEQYF. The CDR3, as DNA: TGCAGCGTTGACCGGCCCCCCGGGGGCGAGCAGTACTTC.

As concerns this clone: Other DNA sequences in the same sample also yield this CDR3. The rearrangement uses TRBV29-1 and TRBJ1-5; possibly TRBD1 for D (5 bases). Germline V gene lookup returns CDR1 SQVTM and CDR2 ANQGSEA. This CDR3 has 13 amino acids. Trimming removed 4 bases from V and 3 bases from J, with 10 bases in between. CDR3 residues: CSVAGTPNQPQHF. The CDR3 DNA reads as TGCAGCGTTGCCGGGACTCCCAATCAGCCCCAGCATTTT.

DNA for the CDR3: TGCAGCGCCGCCACAGGGGCCCCTGGAAACACCATATATTTT. It specifies CSAATGAPGNTIYF. The V gene is TRBV29-1, the J gene TRBJ1-3, with 7 bases identical to TRBD1. V gave up 7 bases and J gave up 2 bases; unmatched junction bases: 8. This CDR3 is 14 amino acids long. Germline assignment: CDR1 SQVTM and CDR2 ANQGSEA.

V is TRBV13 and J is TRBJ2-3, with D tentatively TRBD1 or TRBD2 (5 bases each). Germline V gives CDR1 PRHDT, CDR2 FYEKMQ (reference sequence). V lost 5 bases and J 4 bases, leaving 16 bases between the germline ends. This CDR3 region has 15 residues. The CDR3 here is CASSLTTPGPDTQYF. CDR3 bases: TGTGCCAGCAGCCTAACTACACCGGGGCCAGATACGCAGTATTTT.

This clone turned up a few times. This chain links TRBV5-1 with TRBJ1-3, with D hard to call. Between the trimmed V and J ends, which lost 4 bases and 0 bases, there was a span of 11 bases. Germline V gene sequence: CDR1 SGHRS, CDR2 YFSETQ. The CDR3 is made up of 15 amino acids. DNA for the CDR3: TGCGCCAGCAGCGATAATCTAGGCTCTGGAAACACCATATATTTT. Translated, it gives CASSDNLGSGNTIYF.

The CDR3 coding sequence is TGTGCCAGCAATCGCGACTCGGCAGGGTTGTGCCAGCCCCAGCATTTT. Amino acids: CASNRDSAGLCQPQHF. The chain carries TRBV11-2 and TRBJ1-5, with a possible D match to TRBD1 (5 bases). This CDR3 region has 16 residues. Per germline, CDR1 SGHAT and CDR2 FQNNGV. Trimming shortened V by 7 bases and J by 7 bases, and 23 bases separated the two germline ends.

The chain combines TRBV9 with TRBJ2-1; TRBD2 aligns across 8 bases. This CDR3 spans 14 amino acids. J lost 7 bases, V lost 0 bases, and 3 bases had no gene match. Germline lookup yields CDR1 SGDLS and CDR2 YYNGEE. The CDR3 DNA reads TGTGCCAGCAGCGTAGCGGGGGGGCGAAATGAGCAGTTCTTC. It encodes CASSVAGGRNEQFF.

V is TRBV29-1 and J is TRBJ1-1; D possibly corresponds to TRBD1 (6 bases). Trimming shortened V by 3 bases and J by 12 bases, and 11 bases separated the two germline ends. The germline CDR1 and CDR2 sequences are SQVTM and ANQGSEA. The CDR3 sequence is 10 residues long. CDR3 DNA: TGCAGCGTTGAGGGGGGACAAACTTTCTTT. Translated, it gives CSVEGGQTFF.

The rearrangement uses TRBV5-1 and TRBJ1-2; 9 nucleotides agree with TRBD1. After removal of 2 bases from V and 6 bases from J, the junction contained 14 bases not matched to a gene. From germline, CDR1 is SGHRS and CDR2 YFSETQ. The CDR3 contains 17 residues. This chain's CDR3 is CASSFTSDRGDKDGYTF. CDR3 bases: TGCGCCAGCAGCTTTACATCGGACAGGGGCGATAAGGATGGCTACACCTTC.

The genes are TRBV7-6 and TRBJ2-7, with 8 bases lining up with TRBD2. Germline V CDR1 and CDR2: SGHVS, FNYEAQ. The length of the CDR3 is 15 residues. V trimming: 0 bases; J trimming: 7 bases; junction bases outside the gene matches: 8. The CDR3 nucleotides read TGTGCCAGCAGCTTAGCGAGCATCGGCGGGGGGGAGCAGTACTTC. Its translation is CASSLASIGGGEQYF.

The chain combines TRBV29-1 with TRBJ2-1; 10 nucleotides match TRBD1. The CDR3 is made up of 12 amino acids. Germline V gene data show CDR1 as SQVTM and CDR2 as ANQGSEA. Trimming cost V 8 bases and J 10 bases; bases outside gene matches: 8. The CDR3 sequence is CSWGQGTGEQFF. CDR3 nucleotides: TGCAGCTGGGGACAGGGGACAGGGGAGCAGTTCTTC.

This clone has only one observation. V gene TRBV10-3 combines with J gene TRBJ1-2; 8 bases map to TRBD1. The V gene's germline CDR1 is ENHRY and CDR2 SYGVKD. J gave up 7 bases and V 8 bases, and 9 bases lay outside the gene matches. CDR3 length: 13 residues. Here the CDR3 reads CAIQGQGSFGYTF. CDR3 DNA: TGTGCCATCCAAGGACAGGGTTCATTTGGCTACACCTTC.

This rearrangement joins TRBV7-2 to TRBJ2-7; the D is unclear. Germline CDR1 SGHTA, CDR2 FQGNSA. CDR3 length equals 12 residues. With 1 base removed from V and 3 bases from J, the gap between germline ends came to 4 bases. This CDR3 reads CASSLDVYEQYF. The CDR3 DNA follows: TGTGCCAGCAGCTTAGATGTCTACGAGCAGTACTTC.

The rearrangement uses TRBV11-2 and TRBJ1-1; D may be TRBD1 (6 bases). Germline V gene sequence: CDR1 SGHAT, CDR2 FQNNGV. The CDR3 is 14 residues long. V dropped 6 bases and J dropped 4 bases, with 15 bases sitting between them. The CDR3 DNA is TGTGCCAGCAGTTCTACAGGGTATGGCACTGAAGCTTTCTTT. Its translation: CASSSTGYGTEAFF.